The text below deals with one T cell receptor beta chain. Antigen unknown. The CDR3 spans 16 residues. TCRdb redid the calling of the 5' RACE reads with MiXCR, one entry per CDR3 protein. Of 510,000 or so distinct CDR3 sequences listed, roughly 21% are singletons. This sample was taken from a study of T cells after yellow fever vaccination. General study points: Sorted repertoires could include abundant contaminating clonotypes from bulk cells.

The receptor was derived from a man aged 25 to 45 who received the YFV17D yellow fever vaccine. The gene calls are TRBV21-1 and TRBJ2-1; TRBD1 is the table's D call, not checked against the DNA. TRBV21-1 is given as a pseudogene. This specimen consisted of PBMCs, obtained 15 days after the yellow fever booster vaccination. Written as DNA, the CDR3 is TGTGCCAGCAGCAAAGTAAGGACAGAGGACTACAATGAGCAGTTCTTC. Translating it yields CASSKVRTEDYNEQFF.